This is a list of T cell receptor beta chains from one sample in a study of blood T cell repertoires in COVID-19. Method: immunoSEQ multiplex PCR; TCRdb's copy keeps in-frame clones and lacks some. The data hold some 180,000 clones, with roughly 85% observed a single time. Sequencing was performed on PBMCs or T cells enriched from blood (not recorded which). Receptors originate from a man aged 35-49 years who had recovered from COVID-19. CDR3s include the opening cysteine and the closing phenylalanine or tryptophan. Each record gives: clone size, J gene, V gene, D gene, CDR3 DNA, CDR3 protein. D genes are given only for firm matches. Some rows mark clone size as missing; the rest say once, few, many or name a class of expanded clone.

.,TRBJ2-3,TRBV30,TRBD2,TGTGCCTGGAGAATAGCGGGGAGCACAGATACGCAGTATTTT,CAWRIAGSTDTQYF
.,TRBJ2-7,TRBV3-1/TRBV3-2,.,TGTGCCAGCAGTCAACAGGGCCCGTACGAGCAGTACTTC,CASSQQGPYEQYF
once,TRBJ1-2,TRBV6-5,.,TGTGCCACCTTCCCGGGGGGAATCCTAGGTGGCTACACCTTC,CATFPGGILGGYTF
.,TRBJ1-3,TRBV27,.,TGTGCCAGCAGAGAGCTCTCTGGAAACACCATATATTTT,CASRELSGNTIYF
.,TRBJ1-1,TRBV28,.,TGTGCCAGCCTAGACGGGGGTTTTGGAGTTGAAGCTTTCTTT,CASLDGGFGVEAFF
.,TRBJ2-1,TRBV19,.,TGTGCCAGTAGTGTCGGGGGTTCCTACAATGAGCAGTTCTTC,CASSVGGSYNEQFF
.,TRBJ2-2,TRBV7-8,TRBD2,TGTGCCAGCAGCCCTAGCGACCGGACTAGCGGGGGGCCGAGAAACGCGAACACCGGGGAGCTGTTTTTT,CASSPSDRTSGGPRNANTGELFF
.,TRBJ1-1,TRBV19,.,TGTGCCAGTAGTATTTATCTGAACACTGAAGCTTTCTTT,CASSIYLNTEAFF
once,TRBJ2-3,TRBV12-5,.,TGTGCTAGTGGTTTGGTATTGAGGGGCACAGATACGCAGTATTTT,CASGLVLRGTDTQYF
few,TRBJ1-5,TRBV21-1,.,TGTGCCAGCAGCCAGGACAGGGGGCATCAGCCCCAGCATTTT,CASSQDRGHQPQHF
.,TRBJ1-2,TRBV2,TRBD1,TGTGCCAGCAGTGAAGGGACAGGGGGCCATGGCTACACCTTC,CASSEGTGGHGYTF
.,TRBJ2-6,TRBV11-3,.,TGTGCCAGCAGCTCAGGGAATTCTGGGGCCAACGTCCTGACTTTC,CASSSGNSGANVLTF
.,TRBJ1-1,TRBV19,TRBD1,TGTGCCAGTAGTACGGAACCGCCGGGACAGCCACCTGAAGCTTTCTTT,CASSTEPPGQPPEAFF
.,TRBJ1-5,TRBV6-1,.,TGTGCCAGCAGTGAACGGGCGGGCGTTAGCAATCAGCCCCAGCATTTT,CASSERAGVSNQPQHF
.,TRBJ2-7,TRBV11-1,.,TGTGCCAGCAGCTTAGGGATAGGGAGCGACTACGAGCAGTACTTC,CASSLGIGSDYEQYF
.,TRBJ2-3,TRBV9,TRBD2,TGTGCCAGCAGTCCTGGTAGAGGAGCGGGAGTAGATACGCAGTATTTT,CASSPGRGAGVDTQYF
.,TRBJ1-3,TRBV9,.,TGTGCCAGCAGCGTAGTAAGCGACTACACTGGAAACACCATATATTTT,CASSVVSDYTGNTIYF
.,TRBJ1-1,TRBV6-2/TRBV6-3,.,TGTGCCAGCAGTTACTCGACCGAGACAGGCTTGAACACTGAAGCTTTCTTT,CASSYSTETGLNTEAFF
.,TRBJ1-1,TRBV16,.,TGTGCCAGCAGCCAATCTGCGGCGAACACTGAAGCTTTCTTT,CASSQSAANTEAFF
.,TRBJ1-4,TRBV4-1,TRBD1,TGCGCCAGCAGCCAAGGATTTAGACAGGGAGGAGTCGAAAAACTGTTTTTT,CASSQGFRQGGVEKLFF
.,TRBJ1-5,TRBV19,TRBD1,TGTGCCAGTAGTATTAATACAGGGGATCAGCCCCAGCATTTT,CASSINTGDQPQHF
.,TRBJ1-5,TRBV2,.,TGTGCCAGCAGTGAGAGGACGGGAAGCAATCAGCCCCAGCATTTT,CASSERTGSNQPQHF
.,TRBJ1-5,TRBV30,.,TGTGCCTGGAGTGTAAAGGGGGAACAGCCCCAGCATTTT,CAWSVKGEQPQHF
.,TRBJ1-1,TRBV7-9,.,TGTGCCAGCAGCTCATTCTCGAAGAGCCTACAGTCACTGGCTTTCTTT,CASSSFSKSLQSLAFF
.,TRBJ1-4,TRBV12-5,TRBD1,TGTGCTAGTGGTGGCAAGACAGGGGCGGGAGAAAAACTGTTTTTT,CASGGKTGAGEKLFF
few,TRBJ2-1,TRBV7-2,.,TGTGCCAGCATCCCGAGGGGGAGGGATGAGCAGTTCTTC,CASIPRGRDEQFF
.,TRBJ2-6,TRBV24-1,.,TGTGCCACCAGTGATTCGGGGGCTGGGGCCAACGTCCTGACTTTC,CATSDSGAGANVLTF
.,TRBJ1-4,TRBV30,.,TGTGCCTGGATCGGGGGAACTAATGAAAAACTGTTTTTT,CAWIGGTNEKLFF
.,TRBJ1-2,TRBV6-5,.,TGTGCCAGCAGCCGACAGGTACAGGGCTATGGCTACACCTTC,CASSRQVQGYGYTF
few,TRBJ1-5,TRBV30,.,TGTGCCTGGAGTGTCACAGGGCCTAATAGCAATCAGCCCCAGCATTTT,CAWSVTGPNSNQPQHF
.,TRBJ1-1,TRBV28,TRBD1,TGTGCCAGCAGTCCCCGGGACAGATGGAACACTGAAGCTTTCTTT,CASSPRDRWNTEAFF
.,TRBJ2-7,TRBV5-4,TRBD2,TGTGCCAGCAGCCCCGACGGCGGGGGGACTTACGAGCAGTACTTC,CASSPDGGGTYEQYF
once,TRBJ2-7,TRBV21-1,.,TGTGCCAGCAGCAAAGGCTCACAGGACAAATCAACCGAGCAGTACTTC,CASSKGSQDKSTEQYF
.,TRBJ1-2,TRBV9,.,TGTGCCAGCAGCGTAGGAGGACAAGCTAACTATGGCTACACCTTC,CASSVGGQANYGYTF
.,TRBJ2-3,TRBV5-1,TRBD1,TGCGCCAGCAGTCCTGACAGGGCCCATACGCAGTATTTT,CASSPDRAHTQYF
.,TRBJ2-2,TRBV3-1/TRBV3-2,.,TGTGCCAGCAGCACAGGGAACACCGGGGAGCTGTTTTTT,CASSTGNTGELFF
.,TRBJ1-2,TRBV6-5,TRBD1,TGTGCCAGCAGAAAAGACAGGGTAGAGGATGGCTACACCTTC,CASRKDRVEDGYTF